These 26 T cell receptor beta chains share one sample of origin, sequenced in a study of type 1 regulatory T cells. TCRdb called the reads again in MiXCR, with one record for every CDR3 protein. The sample includes about 18,000 distinct CDR3 sequences, roughly 10% of them seen just once. What was sequenced was CD4+ T cells, either the whole sample or a sorted fraction (not recorded which). The receptors derive from a human donor in good health.

This clonotype came up many times. This chain links TRBV6-1 with TRBJ1-1; D unclear. Germline V gene lookup returns CDR1 MNHNS and CDR2 SASEGT. The V end lost 10 bases, the J end lost 2 bases, and 8 bases lay between the germline ends. The CDR3 length is 11 residues. The CDR3 spells CATTFNTEAFF. DNA for the CDR3: TGTGCCACCACATTCAACACTGAAGCTTTCTTT.

This clonotype was observed many times. This rearrangement joins TRBV20-1 to TRBJ1-5; TRBD1 matches at 8 bases. This CDR3 contains 13 residues. V shed 4 bases and J 6 bases; nucleotides not matched to a gene: 5. Germline V lookup: CDR1 DFQATT, CDR2 SNEGSKA (reference sequence). The CDR3 loop reads CSATRTGLQPQHF. The CDR3 nucleotides are TGCAGTGCTACGAGGACAGGGCTTCAGCCCCAGCATTTT.

The rearrangement uses TRBV5-1 and TRBJ2-1; D perhaps matches TRBD1 (7 bases). Per germline, CDR1 SGHRS and CDR2 YFSETQ. This CDR3 spans 14 amino acids. The ends were cut back, 5 bases at V and 4 bases at J, with 13 bases in the middle. The CDR3 here is CASRLEGAYNEQFF. In DNA, the CDR3 is TGCGCCAGCAGGCTGGAGGGGGCTTACAATGAGCAGTTCTTC.

The chain is built from TRBV6-2 or TRBV6-3 and TRBJ2-7; 13 positions agree with TRBD2. Germline values: CDR1 MNHEY, CDR2 SVGEGT. V shed 8 bases and J 4 bases; nucleotides not matched to a gene: 11. The CDR3 loop spans 16 amino acids. The CDR3 is CASAGATSGRRYEQYF. The CDR3 DNA follows: TGTGCCAGCGCCGGCGCGACTAGCGGGAGGAGGTACGAGCAGTACTTC.

This clonotype was seen repeatedly, ten times or more. The chain has TRBV7-2 and TRBJ2-1; the D gene could be TRBD1 or TRBD2 (5 bases each). V was shortened by 6 bases and J by 0 bases, with 12 bases between the two germline ends. Germline values: CDR1 SGHTA, CDR2 FQGNSA. The CDR3 runs to 15 residues. The CDR3 sequence: CASRLLGGSYNEQFF. Here the CDR3 DNA reads TGTGCCAGCAGGCTCCTTGGGGGCTCCTACAATGAGCAGTTCTTC.

The CDR3 loop reads CAWIPGTSDYNEQFF. CDR3 bases: TGTGCCTGGATCCCCGGGACTAGCGACTACAATGAGCAGTTCTTC. This chain connects TRBV30 to TRBJ2-1; 10 bases line up with TRBD2. Germline V gene lookup returns CDR1 GTSNPN and CDR2 SVGIG (reference sequence). The CDR3 sequence is 15 residues long. J gave up 3 bases and V 4 bases, and 6 bases lay outside the gene matches.

This clonotype was seen at least ten times. This chain joins TRBV7-3 and TRBJ1-1; D is unclear. V lost 1 base to trimming and J lost 1 base, with 7 bases between them. Germline V gene sequence: CDR1 SGHTA, CDR2 FQGTGA. CDR3 length: 14 amino acids. The CDR3 is CASSLKHGNTEAFF. The CDR3 DNA is TGTGCCAGCAGCTTAAAGCACGGGAACACTGAAGCTTTCTTT.

This clonotype came up once. A much more abundant neighbour one base away suggests this may be a read error. The chain employs TRBV12-3 or TRBV12-4 and TRBJ2-2, with 9 nucleotides matching TRBD2. CDR3 length: 15 residues. The CDR3 bases are TGTGCCGGCAGAATTAGCGGGAGAGGGGCCGGGGAGCTGTTTTTT. This sequence encodes CAGRISGRGAGELFF.

Remarks on this clonotype: This may arise from a read error, as a much more abundant clone is one base away. The V call is TRBV29-1, the J call TRBJ2-5, with a weak D call TRBD2 (6 bases). The germline V and J ends were trimmed by 7 bases and 4 bases, with 16 bases remaining between them. Per germline, CDR1 SQVTM and CDR2 ANQGSEA. This CDR3 region has 13 residues. As DNA, the CDR3 is TGCAGCGCCCGGGCTAGCGCTTCAGAGACCCAGTACTTC. Its translation: CSARASASETQYF. Based on the CDR3 plus reference TRBV29-1 and TRBJ2-5, the full variable domain is SAVISQKPSRDICQRGTSLTIQCQVDSQVTMMFWYRQQPGQSLTLIATANQGSEATYESGFVIDKFPISRPNLTFSTLTVSNMSPEDSSIYLCSARASASETQYFGPGTRLLVL.

The table lists this clonotype with many counts. V usage is TRBV12-5 and J usage is TRBJ1-2, with D tentatively TRBD1 (6 bases). Trimming took 4 bases from V and 5 from J, leaving 20 bases between them. From germline, CDR1 is LGHNT and CDR2 FRNRAP. The CDR3 sequence is 16 residues long. Here the CDR3 reads CASGYTGFSDGYGYTF. The DNA of the CDR3 is TGTGCTAGTGGTTATACAGGGTTCTCGGATGGATATGGCTACACCTTC. Using reference TRBV12-5 and TRBJ1-2 for the parts outside the CDR3, the full variable domain is DARVTQTPRHKVTEMGQEVTMRCQPILGHNTVFWYRQTMMQGLELLAYFRNRAPLDDSGMPKDRFSAEMPDATLATLKIQPSEPRDSAVYFCASGYTGFSDGYGYTFGSGTRLTVV.

The table lists this clonotype with many counts. The chain uses TRBV7-9 and TRBJ1-2, with no clear D. The CDR3 has 13 residues. Trimming took off 5 bases at V and 6 bases at J, with 13 bases between the two ends. Germline V gives CDR1 SEHNR, CDR2 FQNEAQ (reference sequence). CDR3 DNA sequence: TGTGCCAGCAGCACCCAGGCGGCCCATGGCTACACCTTC. Residues: CASSTQAAHGYTF.

This clonotype was picked up a small number of times. The chain is built from TRBV7-8 and TRBJ1-2; 8 bases match TRBD1. Germline V CDR1 and CDR2: SGHVS, FQNEAQ. CDR3 size: 13 residues. Unmatched junction bases numbered 12, after V lost 10 bases and J lost 8 bases. CDR3 protein: CATTGYRGDGYTF. As DNA, the CDR3 is TGTGCCACCACAGGGTACAGGGGGGACGGCTACACCTTC.

V is TRBV12-3 or TRBV12-4 and J is TRBJ2-7; D may be TRBD2 (6 bases). The CDR3 is 15 residues long. V was clipped by 6 bases and J by 4 bases, with 19 bases between them. CDR3 residues: CASSSSAGRDYEQYF. CDR3 nucleotide sequence: TGTGCCAGCAGCAGTAGTGCGGGAAGGGATTACGAGCAGTACTTC.

In the case of this clonotype: The junction departs from germline at one end; a sequencing error may be responsible. The chain combines TRBV9 with TRBJ1-5, with D possibly matching TRBD1 (5 bases). The CDR3 is 15 amino acids. Germline V lookup: CDR1 SGDLS, CDR2 YYNGEE. The CDR3 DNA is TGTGCCGGCAGCGTGGGGGTCGGTCCCAATCAGCCCCAGCATTTT. Protein: CAGSVGVGPNQPQHF.

This sequence joins TRBV12-3 or TRBV12-4 and TRBJ2-1; D possibly corresponds to TRBD2 (6 bases). V was pared by 7 bases and J by 2 bases, with 18 bases between. The CDR3 totals 16 residues. In DNA form, the CDR3 reads TGTGCCAGCACCCGGGGTAGCGGCGGCCCCTACAATGAGCAGTTCTTC. Protein sequence: CASTRGSGGPYNEQFF.

As for this clonotype: This may stem from a read error, because a much larger clone lies one nucleotide away. The chain carries TRBV7-2 and TRBJ2-7; a weak D match, TRBD2 (6 bases). The ends were cut back, 8 bases at V and 0 bases at J, with 20 bases in the middle. The CDR3 loop spans 16 amino acids. Per germline, CDR1 SGHTA and CDR2 FQGNSA. The CDR3 is CASGLRRGDSSYEQYF. CDR3 nucleotide sequence: TGTGCCAGCGGCCTACGGAGGGGAGACAGCTCCTACGAGCAGTACTTC.

This clonotype was recorded a few times. V is TRBV5-1 and J is TRBJ1-3; D unresolved. The V end was cut by 3 bases, the J end by 0 bases, with 13 bases between. The CDR3 sequence is 16 residues long. Germline V CDR1 and CDR2: SGHRS, YFSETQ. The CDR3 DNA is TGCGCCAGCAGCTCAGGACGGAGCTTCTCTGGAAACACCATATATTTT. Encoded protein: CASSSGRSFSGNTIYF. Complete variable domain (other parts from reference TRBV5-1 and TRBJ1-3): KAGVTQTPRYLIKTRGQQVTLSCSPISGHRSVSWYQQTPGQGLQFLFEYFSETQRNKGNFPGRFSGRQFSNSRSEMNVSTLELGDSALYLCASSSGRSFSGNTIYFGEGSWLTVV.

In its sample, this clonotype was seen many times. The CDR3 here is CASSHGTGGDTQYF. The CDR3 DNA sequence: TGTGCCAGCAGCCACGGGACAGGAGGAGATACGCAGTATTTT. This chain links TRBV7-2 with TRBJ2-3, with TRBD1 identical over 8 bases. The CDR3 totals 14 residues. Trimming removed 5 bases from V and 5 bases from J; junction bases left unmatched: 6. Germline V gene sequence: CDR1 SGHTA, CDR2 FQGNSA.

This clonotype has a count of ten or more. V is TRBV27 and J is TRBJ2-6; the match to TRBD2 covers 7 bases. Germline loops: CDR1 MNHEY, CDR2 SMNVEV (reference sequence). CDR3 length equals 17 residues. V dropped 2 bases and J dropped 2; count of bases not matched to a gene: 6. CDR3 sequence (DNA): TGTGCCAGCAGTTTAACCAGCGGGGTAACTGGGGCCAACGTCCTGACTTTC. Translating it yields CASSLTSGVTGANVLTF.

About this clonotype: A much larger clone is a single base away; this may be a read error. The rearrangement links TRBV4-3 to TRBJ2-5, with 8 nucleotides matching TRBD2. Looked up from germline, CDR1 is LGHNA and CDR2 is YSLEER. This CDR3 comprises 14 residues. The chain's CDR3 is CASSLGLGDGTQHF. The DNA of the CDR3 is TGCGCCAGCAGCTTGGGACTAGGCGATGGGACCCAGCACTTC.

This chain uses TRBV2 with TRBJ2-2; D not resolved. Germline CDR1 SNHLY, CDR2 FYNNEI. V was clipped by 6 bases and J by 3 bases, with 5 bases between them. The length of the CDR3 is 12 residues. The CDR3 DNA follows: TGTGCCAGCAGGGCGGACACCGGGGAGCTGTTTTTT. Protein product: CASRADTGELFF.

This clonotype came up many times. This chain connects TRBV29-1 to TRBJ2-1; 12 bases map to TRBD2. Germline loops: CDR1 SQVTM, CDR2 ANQGSEA. The CDR3 loop spans 15 amino acids. After removal of 6 bases from V and 2 bases from J, the junction contained 5 bases not matched to a gene. Here the CDR3 DNA reads TGCAGCGTACCCCGGACTAGCGGGGCCTACAATGAGCAGTTCTTC. It specifies CSVPRTSGAYNEQFF.

By its share, this clonotype is medium-sized (0.01 to 0.1%). The chain uses TRBV3-1 and TRBJ2-2; D call uncertain. Deletions cut 1 base from V and 6 bases from J, with 9 bases between. The CDR3 runs to 14 residues. CDR1 and CDR2 from the germline V gene are LGHDT and YNNKEL (reference sequence). For the CDR3, the DNA is TGTGCCAGCAGCCAAGTTCGTATCGCCGGGGAGCTGTTTTTT. As protein: CASSQVRIAGELFF.

By sample share, this clonotype is medium-sized. The CDR3 nucleotides are TGTGCCAGCTCACCACGCACAGATACGCAGTATTTT. It yields the protein CASSPRTDTQYF. The V call is TRBV18, the J call TRBJ2-3; no clear D. Germline V gene lookup returns CDR1 KGHSH and CDR2 LQKENI. This CDR3 has 12 residues. V lost 1 base and J 1 base, leaving 0 bases between the germline ends.

Remarks on this clonotype: A read error is possible here, since a much larger clone lies one base away. This sequence joins TRBV2 and TRBJ2-7, with 8 bases lining up with TRBD1. V dropped 11 bases and J dropped 5; count of bases not matched to a gene: 23. Germline V gene sequence: CDR1 SNHLY, CDR2 FYNNEI. This CDR3 is 17 amino acids long. The CDR3 coding sequence is TGTGCCGCCTTGGGTTCCGAGGGTCGACAGGGGTCTGACGAGCAGTACTTC. As protein: CAALGSEGRQGSDEQYF.

This clonotype was recorded a few times. The V call is TRBV5-4, the J call TRBJ2-1; 9 nucleotides line up with TRBD2. The CDR3 sequence is 15 residues long. Per the germline V gene, CDR1 is SGHNT and CDR2 is YYREEE (reference sequence). The J segment lost 5 bases and the V segment lost 4 bases, leaving 7 bases of the junction unmatched. CDR3 protein: CASSTRLAEHNEQFF. The CDR3 DNA reads as TGTGCCAGCAGCACTAGACTAGCGGAGCACAATGAGCAGTTCTTC.